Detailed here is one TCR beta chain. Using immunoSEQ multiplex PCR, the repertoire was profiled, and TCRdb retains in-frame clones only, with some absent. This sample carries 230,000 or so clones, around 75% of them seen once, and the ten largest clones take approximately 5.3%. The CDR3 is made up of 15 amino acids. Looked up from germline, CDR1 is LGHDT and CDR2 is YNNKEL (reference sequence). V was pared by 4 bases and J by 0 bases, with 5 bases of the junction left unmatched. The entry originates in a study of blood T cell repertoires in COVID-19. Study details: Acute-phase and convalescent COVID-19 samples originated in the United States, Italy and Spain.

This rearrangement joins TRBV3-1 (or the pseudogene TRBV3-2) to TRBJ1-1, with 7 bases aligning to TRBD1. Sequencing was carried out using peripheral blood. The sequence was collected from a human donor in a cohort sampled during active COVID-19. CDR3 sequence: CASSPPGQMNTEAFF. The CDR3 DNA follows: TGTGCCAGCAGCCCACCGGGACAGATGAACACTGAAGCTTTCTTT.